The present T cell receptor (beta chain) was sequenced within a study of response to subunit inactivated influenza vaccine. TCRdb used MiXCR to reprocess the RT-PCR reads, holding one entry per CDR3 protein. The sample consists of about 160,000 distinct CDR3 sequences, approximately 10% of them appearing once. General study results and limits: Few new T cells, the authors suggested, are recruited by each seasonal influenza vaccination.

Trimming cost V 0 bases and J 3 bases; bases outside gene matches: 10. Germline-derived CDR1 and CDR2 are SGHVS and FNYEAQ. This CDR3 comprises 18 residues. This clonotype has only a few counts. Antigen specificity is unknown. This receptor was taken from a man aged 50-59 years who received an inactivated influenza vaccine. The chain uses TRBV7-6 and TRBJ2-2, with TRBD2 identical over 7 bases. Sequenced material: non-naive T cells sorted from PBMCs, taken roughly 45 days after vaccination. CDR3 nucleotide sequence: TGTGCCAGCAGCTTAGCTTTCTCGCGGGAGAGGGACACCGGGGAGCTGTTTTTT. It translates to CASSLAFSRERDTGELFF.